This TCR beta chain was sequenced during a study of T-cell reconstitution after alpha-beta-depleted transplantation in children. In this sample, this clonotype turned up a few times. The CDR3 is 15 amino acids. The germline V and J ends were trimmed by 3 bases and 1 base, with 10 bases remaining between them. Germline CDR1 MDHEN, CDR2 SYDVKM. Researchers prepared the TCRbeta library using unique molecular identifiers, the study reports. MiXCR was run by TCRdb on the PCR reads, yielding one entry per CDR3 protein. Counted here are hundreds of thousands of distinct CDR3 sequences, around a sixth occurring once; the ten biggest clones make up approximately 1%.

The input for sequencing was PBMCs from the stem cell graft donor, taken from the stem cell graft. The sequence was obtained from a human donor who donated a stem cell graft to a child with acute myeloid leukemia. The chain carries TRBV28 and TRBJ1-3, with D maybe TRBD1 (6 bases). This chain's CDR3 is CASSFLTGSGNTIYF. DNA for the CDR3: TGTGCCAGCAGTTTCCTGACAGGTTCTGGAAACACCATATATTTT.